Listed here are 29 T cell receptor beta chains from one sample, sequenced in a study of blood T cell repertoires in COVID-19. The method was immunoSEQ multiplex PCR; TCRdb's version includes in-frame clones alone and lacks a portion of them. The repertoire includes 110,000 or so clones, 81% of them detected once, and roughly 1.4% sits in the top ten. Sequencing used peripheral blood. Source of these receptors: a man aged 50 to 60 with acute or convalescent COVID-19.

In this sample, this clone turned up once. The gene calls are TRBV5-4 and TRBJ2-1; 7 bases are shared with TRBD2. The CDR3 has 15 residues. V was clipped by 5 bases and J by 0 bases; unmatched bases: 5. Germline V gives CDR1 SGHNT, CDR2 YYREEE (reference sequence). The CDR3 loop is CASRYRGDSYNEQFF. In DNA, the CDR3 is TGTGCCAGCAGATATCGGGGGGACTCCTACAATGAGCAGTTCTTC.

The chain combines TRBV19 with TRBJ2-7; TRBD2 is a possible D gene (6 bases). Germline assignment: CDR1 LNHDA and CDR2 SQIVND (reference sequence). The CDR3 runs 14 residues. Trimming removed 5 bases at V and 5 bases at J, with 16 bases between. CDR3 protein: CASSDAGRRDEQYF. The CDR3 DNA reads TGTGCCAGTAGTGACGCCGGCCGGAGGGACGAGCAGTACTTC.

This chain connects TRBV20-1 to TRBJ1-5, with D possibly matching TRBD1 (5 bases). The CDR3 spans 10 residues. Between the trimmed V and J ends, which lost 5 bases and 9 bases, there was a span of 8 bases. Per germline, CDR1 DFQATT and CDR2 SNEGSKA (reference sequence). CDR3 region: CSAWGPPQHF. The CDR3 DNA reads TGCAGTGCTTGGGGCCCGCCCCAGCATTTT.

This clone has just a few counts. The rearrangement joins TRBV10-3 to TRBJ1-6; 8 bases are a match to TRBD1. The length of the CDR3 is 15 residues. Losses at the gene ends were 6 bases for V and 6 bases for J; bases not matched to a gene: 7. Germline V lookup: CDR1 ENHRY, CDR2 SYGVKD. The CDR3 spells CAIRKDRAGNSPLHF. The CDR3 nucleotides read TGTGCCATCAGAAAGGACAGGGCGGGTAATTCACCCCTCCACTTT.

This chain links TRBV2 with TRBJ1-2; weak D call: TRBD1 (6 bases). Trimming left V 6 bases short and J 2 bases short, with 13 bases between. From germline, CDR1 is SNHLY and CDR2 FYNNEI. The length of the CDR3 is 14 residues. The CDR3 DNA follows: TGTGCCAGCAGAGACGACAGGCAAAACTATGGCTACACCTTC. This sequence encodes CASRDDRQNYGYTF.

Details on this clone: Its ends do not fully match the called genes, so a read error is possible. The genes are TRBV28 and TRBJ1-5; 7 nucleotides align to TRBD1. This CDR3 region has 12 residues. CDR1 is MDHEN and CDR2 is SYDVKM in the germline V gene. The CDR3 spells CASSATMGQWDF. Written as DNA, the CDR3 is TGTGCCAGCAGTGCTACAATGGGACAGTGGGATTTT.

The chain uses TRBV5-6 and TRBJ2-6; the D is unclear. The CDR3 consists of 16 residues. Germline V CDR1 and CDR2: SGHDT, YYEEEE. Trimming removed 1 base at V and 0 bases at J, with 8 bases between. In DNA, the CDR3 is TGTGCCAGCAGCTTGTTAACGAGCTCTGGGGCCAACGTCCTGACTTTC. Translation gives CASSLLTSSGANVLTF.

Here the CDR3 DNA reads TGTGCCAGCAACAGACGGGAGGAAAAACTGTTTTTT. Its translation: CASNRREEKLFF. The rearrangement links TRBV3-1 (or the pseudogene TRBV3-2) to TRBJ1-4; D not resolved. Between the trimmed V and J ends, which lost 7 bases and 8 bases, there was a span of 11 bases. The CDR3 is made up of 12 amino acids. Germline CDR1 LGHDT, CDR2 YNNKEL (reference sequence).

The chain has TRBV6-5 and TRBJ2-7, with 10 positions matching TRBD1. V lost 2 bases and J lost 5; bases outside the gene matches: 6. CDR3 length: 15 amino acids. The germline V gene encodes CDR1 MNHEY and CDR2 SVGAGI. The CDR3 sequence is CASSYATGTGDEQYF. In DNA form, the CDR3 reads TGTGCCAGCAGTTACGCCACCGGGACAGGGGACGAGCAGTACTTC.

This rearrangement joins TRBV19 to TRBJ1-5; tentative D call: TRBD1 (5 bases). The CDR3 covers 14 residues. The V and J ends lost 5 bases and 6 bases respectively, with 14 bases between them. CDR1 and CDR2 from the germline V gene are LNHDA and SQIVND (reference sequence). This CDR3 is CASSPQGRSQPQHF. In DNA, the CDR3 is TGTGCCAGTAGTCCCCAGGGTAGGAGTCAGCCCCAGCATTTT.

The chain couples TRBV5-6 to TRBJ1-1; no reliable D call. CDR1 SGHDT and CDR2 YYEEEE come from the germline V gene. This CDR3 is built from 16 residues. Trimming left V 1 base short and J 0 bases short, with 13 bases between. The CDR3 here is CASSLRWSSLNTEAFF. As DNA, the CDR3 is TGTGCCAGCAGCTTGAGGTGGAGCAGCTTGAACACTGAAGCTTTCTTT.

This CDR3 is CASSLRTGTETQYF. CDR3 in DNA: TGTGCCAGCAGTCTCAGGACAGGGACCGAGACCCAGTACTTC. The V call is TRBV5-4, the J call TRBJ2-5; TRBD1 aligns across 8 bases. The CDR3 extends over 14 amino acids. V dropped 5 bases and J dropped 5; count of bases not matched to a gene: 8. Germline CDR1 is SGHNT and CDR2 is YYREEE (reference sequence).

This clone was recorded once. The rearrangement joins TRBV7-3 to TRBJ1-2, with TRBD1 matching over 10 bases. The CDR3 is made up of 15 amino acids. Germline V CDR1 and CDR2: SGHTA, FQGTGA. J lost 4 bases, V lost 5 bases, and 7 bases had no gene match. The CDR3 nucleotides read TGTGCCAGCAGCGGAGGGACAGGGGAAGGCTATGGCTACACCTTC. Translation: CASSGGTGEGYGYTF.

The chain couples TRBV3-1 (or the pseudogene TRBV3-2) to TRBJ1-6; D not resolved. CDR3 length equals 17 residues. The V gene lost 0 bases and the J gene lost 9 bases, with 18 bases spanning the gap. Germline CDR1 is LGHDT and CDR2 is YNNKEL (reference sequence). The CDR3 loop is CASSQDQNVAGGSPLHF. CDR3 coding DNA: TGTGCCAGCAGCCAAGATCAGAACGTAGCTGGAGGTTCACCCCTCCACTTT.

The genes are TRBV28 and TRBJ1-1; 7 bases fit TRBD1. The CDR3 runs to 17 residues. Germline CDR1 MDHEN, CDR2 SYDVKM. The trim removed 7 bases at V and 2 bases at J, leaving 16 bases unmatched. For the CDR3, the DNA is TGTGCCAGCACCGAGCGACTTTGGACAGGCCTAAACACTGAAGCTTTCTTT. It specifies CASTERLWTGLNTEAFF.

This clone was detected only a few times. The chain uses TRBV28 and TRBJ1-6; 7 nucleotides agree with TRBD1. The germline gives CDR1 MDHEN, CDR2 SYDVKM. The CDR3 loop spans 16 amino acids. The ends lost 3 bases at V and 14 bases at J; junction bases unmatched: 16. DNA of the CDR3: TGTGCCAGCAGTTTTGGCGGGACAGCCCAGGGTTTGACCCTCCACTTT. Translated, it gives CASSFGGTAQGLTLHF.

The V and J genes are TRBV11-3 and TRBJ2-1; 8 bases agree with TRBD2. The V segment lost 5 bases and the J segment 1 base; nucleotides outside the gene matches: 1. This CDR3 region has 14 residues. Germline lookup yields CDR1 SGHNT and CDR2 YENEEA. CDR3 in amino acids: CASSPGGSYNEQFF. The CDR3 nucleotides are TGTGCCAGCAGCCCGGGGGGGTCCTACAATGAGCAGTTCTTC. Looking up the rest from reference TRBV11-3 and TRBJ2-1 gives the full variable domain: EAGVVQSPRYKIIEKKQPVAFWCNPISGHNTLYWYLQNLGQGPELLIRYENEEAVDDSQLPKDRFSAERLKGVDSTLKIQPAELGDSAVYLCASSPGGSYNEQFFGPGTRLTVL.

The rearrangement uses TRBV27 and TRBJ1-2; D gene ambiguous. With 3 bases removed from V and 8 bases from J, the gap between germline ends came to 10 bases. The CDR3 contains 12 residues. Germline values: CDR1 MNHEY, CDR2 SMNVEV (reference sequence). Here the CDR3 reads CASSFAGKGYTF. The CDR3 DNA reads TGTGCCAGCAGTTTTGCCGGGAAGGGCTACACCTTC.

This clone has a single count. The chain carries TRBV9 and TRBJ1-1; D gene ambiguous. This CDR3 spans 14 amino acids. Germline CDR1 SGDLS, CDR2 YYNGEE. V shed 0 bases and J shed 0 bases, with 6 bases lying between them. CDR3 nucleotide sequence: TGTGCCAGCAGCGTAGGTGGAGTGAACACTGAAGCTTTCTTT. This encodes CASSVGGVNTEAFF.

The rearrangement joins TRBV28 to TRBJ1-2; 7 bases match TRBD1. The CDR3 sequence is 15 residues long. V shed 6 bases and J 0 bases; nucleotides not matched to a gene: 7. The germline gives CDR1 MDHEN, CDR2 SYDVKM. The CDR3 spells CASSYTGDANYGYTF. The CDR3 coding sequence is TGTGCCAGCAGCTACACAGGGGACGCTAACTATGGCTACACCTTC.

The rearrangement uses TRBV11-2 and TRBJ2-5; no definite D call. This CDR3 is 16 amino acids long. The V and J ends lost 6 bases and 0 bases respectively, with 17 bases between them. Germline V gene lookup returns CDR1 SGHAT and CDR2 FQNNGV. In nucleotides, the CDR3 is TGTGCCAGCAGTATTTGGGCCAGTCGGTACCAAGAGACCCAGTACTTC. Protein: CASSIWASRYQETQYF.

V usage is TRBV11-2 and J usage is TRBJ2-7; D is perhaps TRBD1 (5 bases). The CDR3 consists of 16 residues. The V end was cut by 3 bases, the J end by 4 bases, with 19 bases between. Germline V gives CDR1 SGHAT, CDR2 FQNNGV. The CDR3 protein is CASSLGHQGSRYEQYF. CDR3 sequence (DNA): TGTGCCAGCAGCTTGGGTCATCAGGGTAGTAGGTACGAGCAGTACTTC.

V gene TRBV6-6 combines with J gene TRBJ1-2, with 9 bases that match TRBD1. Germline lookup yields CDR1 MNHNY and CDR2 SVGAGI (reference sequence). This CDR3 is 16 amino acids long. Trimming removed 0 bases from V and 8 bases from J; junction bases left unmatched: 10. CDR3 bases: TGTGCCAGCAGTTACTCAGGACAGGGGTCCTCTATGGGCTACACCTTC. Translating it yields CASSYSGQGSSMGYTF.

The CDR3 sequence: CASSYTGHASSYEQYF. The CDR3 region has the DNA TGCGCCAGCAGTTATACGGGACACGCAAGCTCCTACGAGCAGTACTTC. The V and J genes are TRBV5-1 and TRBJ2-7; TRBD1 might be the D (6 bases). CDR1 and CDR2 from the germline V gene are SGHRS and YFSETQ. Trimming stripped 5 bases from V and 0 bases from J, with 18 bases between. This CDR3 is 16 amino acids long.

This clone has more than one count but fewer than ten. This chain connects TRBV28 to TRBJ1-1; D remains unclear. Per the germline V gene, CDR1 is MDHEN and CDR2 is SYDVKM. V lost 7 bases and J 5 bases, leaving 20 bases between the germline ends. This CDR3 has 15 residues. DNA of the CDR3: TGTGCCAGCAACCTGGGAGGTTTGTCAAGGACTGAAGCTTTCTTT. Protein sequence: CASNLGGLSRTEAFF.

The rearrangement links TRBV12-3 or TRBV12-4 to TRBJ1-2; D not certain. The ends were cut back, 1 base at V and 4 bases at J, with 7 bases in the middle. The CDR3 is made up of 13 amino acids. The CDR3 protein is CASSLGFSYGYTF. CDR3 sequence (DNA): TGTGCCAGCAGTTTAGGGTTTAGCTATGGCTACACCTTC.

The chain links TRBV5-4 to TRBJ2-1; the D gene is possibly TRBD2 (5 bases). Germline V CDR1 and CDR2: SGHNT, YYREEE (reference sequence). The V and J ends lost 2 bases and 3 bases respectively, with 6 bases between them. The CDR3 totals 13 residues. For the CDR3, the DNA is TGTGCCAGCAGCTTCACTAGCTACAATGAGCAGTTCTTC. It is translated as CASSFTSYNEQFF.

The chain carries TRBV28 and TRBJ1-1, with 8 bases identical to TRBD1. Germline-derived CDR1 and CDR2 are MDHEN and SYDVKM. Trimming took 3 bases from V and 12 from J; bases not matched to a gene: 6. The length of the CDR3 is 12 residues. CDR3: CASSFRGRLTFF. For the CDR3, the DNA is TGTGCCAGCAGTTTCAGGGGGCGCCTAACTTTCTTT.

The chain is built from TRBV7-3 and TRBJ2-7; 7 positions match TRBD1. Trimming at V came to 5 bases and at J to 5 bases, leaving 9 bases not matched to a gene. This CDR3 comprises 14 residues. Germline V lookup: CDR1 SGHTA, CDR2 FQGTGA. CDR3 sequence reads: CASSPGQGVNEQYF. DNA for the CDR3: TGTGCCAGCAGCCCCGGGCAGGGGGTTAACGAGCAGTACTTC.